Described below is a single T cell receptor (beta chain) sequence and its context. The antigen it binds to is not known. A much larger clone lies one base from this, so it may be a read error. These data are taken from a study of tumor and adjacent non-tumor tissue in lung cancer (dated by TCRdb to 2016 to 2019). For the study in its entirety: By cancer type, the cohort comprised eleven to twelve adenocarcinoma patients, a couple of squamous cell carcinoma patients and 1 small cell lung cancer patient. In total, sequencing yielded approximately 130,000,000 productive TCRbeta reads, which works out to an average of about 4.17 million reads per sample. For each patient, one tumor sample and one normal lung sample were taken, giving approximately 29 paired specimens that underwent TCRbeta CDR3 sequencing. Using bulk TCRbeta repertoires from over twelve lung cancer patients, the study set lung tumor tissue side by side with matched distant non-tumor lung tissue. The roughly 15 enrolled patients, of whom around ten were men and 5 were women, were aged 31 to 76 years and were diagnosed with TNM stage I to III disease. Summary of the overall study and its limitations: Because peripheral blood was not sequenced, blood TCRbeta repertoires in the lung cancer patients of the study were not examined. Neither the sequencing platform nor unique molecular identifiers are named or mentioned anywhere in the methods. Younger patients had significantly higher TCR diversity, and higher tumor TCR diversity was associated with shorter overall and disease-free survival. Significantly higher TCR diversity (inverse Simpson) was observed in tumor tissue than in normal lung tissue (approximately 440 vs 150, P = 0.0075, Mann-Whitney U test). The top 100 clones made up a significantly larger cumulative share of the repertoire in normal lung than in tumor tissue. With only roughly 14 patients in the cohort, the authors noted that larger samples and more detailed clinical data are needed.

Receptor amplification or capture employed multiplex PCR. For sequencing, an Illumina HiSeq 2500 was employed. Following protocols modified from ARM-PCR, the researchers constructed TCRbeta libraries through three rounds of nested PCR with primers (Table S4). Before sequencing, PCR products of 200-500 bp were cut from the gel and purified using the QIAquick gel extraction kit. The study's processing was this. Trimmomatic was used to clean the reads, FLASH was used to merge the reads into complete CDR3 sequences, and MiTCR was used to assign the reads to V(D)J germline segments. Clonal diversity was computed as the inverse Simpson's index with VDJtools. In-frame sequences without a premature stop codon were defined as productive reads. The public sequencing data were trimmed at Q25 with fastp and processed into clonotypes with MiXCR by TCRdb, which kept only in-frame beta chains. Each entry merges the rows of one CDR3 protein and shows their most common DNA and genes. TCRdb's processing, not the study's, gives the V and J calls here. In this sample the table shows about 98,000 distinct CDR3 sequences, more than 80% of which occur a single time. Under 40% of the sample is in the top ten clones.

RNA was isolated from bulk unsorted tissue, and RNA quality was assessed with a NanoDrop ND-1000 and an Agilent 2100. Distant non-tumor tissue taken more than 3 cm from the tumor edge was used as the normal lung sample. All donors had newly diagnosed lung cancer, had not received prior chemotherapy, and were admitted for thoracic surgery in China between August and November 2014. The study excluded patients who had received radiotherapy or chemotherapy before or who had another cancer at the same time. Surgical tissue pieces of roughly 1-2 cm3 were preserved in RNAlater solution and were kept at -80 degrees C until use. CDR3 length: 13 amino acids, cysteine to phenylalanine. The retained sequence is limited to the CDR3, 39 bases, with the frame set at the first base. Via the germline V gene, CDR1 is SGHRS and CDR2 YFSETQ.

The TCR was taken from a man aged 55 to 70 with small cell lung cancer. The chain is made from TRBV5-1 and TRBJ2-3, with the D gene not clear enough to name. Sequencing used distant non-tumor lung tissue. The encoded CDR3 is CASSDASIDTQYF. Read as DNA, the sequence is TGCGCCAGCAGCGACGCGAGCATAGATACGCAGTATTTT.